Detailed here is one T cell receptor (beta chain). The data are from a study of blood T cell repertoires in COVID-19. Study overall: T cells, B-cell-depleted T cells, or PBMCs supplied cDNA or gDNA.

Seattle's enrolled individuals joined amid active infection and were then monitored longitudinally. Original handling: Estimation of nucleated cell counts was performed using reference gene primer amplification. Generated by immunoSEQ multiplex PCR, the TCRdb table keeps only in-frame clones and is missing some. That table furnishes V, J and clone size, whereas the DNA furnished D and trimming. The sample yields about 260,000 clones, 80% to 95% seen once. Sequenced input: peripheral blood. The receptor was isolated from a person between 18 and 35 years old with COVID-19, enrolled during active disease.

The CDR3 loop reads CASSQETGGGYTF. CDR3 sequence (DNA): TGCGCCAGCAGCCAAGAAACAGGGGGTGGCTACACCTTC. The V and J genes are TRBV4-1 and TRBJ1-2, with TRBD1 matching over 8 bases. Germline V gives CDR1 MGHRA, CDR2 YSYEKL. J was trimmed by 7 bases and V by 0 bases; bases with no gene match: 1. The CDR3 loop spans 13 amino acids.